This passage covers 17 T cell receptor beta chains from one sample sequenced in a study of T cells in women clearing cervical HPV infection. Using immunoSEQ multiplex PCR, the repertoire was profiled, and TCRdb retains in-frame clones only, with some absent. In total, the table holds fewer than 40,000 clones. Sample: blood buffy coat. The receptors derive from a woman between 18 and 69 years old with a cervical HPV16 infection that either progressed to CIN3+ or cleared (not recorded which).

Of note for this clone: With the read ending 3 residues before the CDR3 end, the germline J gene is used to fill in that end. This rearrangement joins TRBV29-1 to TRBJ1-2, with 7 bases matching TRBD1. CDR3 length equals 11 residues. Looked up from germline, CDR1 is SQVTM and CDR2 is ANQGSEA. This CDR3 reads CSAPGGGGYTF. The sequenced CDR3 bases are TGCAGCGCCCCAGGGGGTGGAGGC.

Concerning this clone: The sequence runs out 3 residues before the end of the CDR3; the remainder is reconstructed from the germline J gene. The chain has TRBV10-1 and TRBJ2-2, with 9 positions matching TRBD1. With 4 bases clipped from V and 6 bases from J, the junction kept 3 bases outside the gene matches. CDR1 and CDR2 (germline): WNHNN, SYGVQD (reference sequence). The CDR3 is 14 amino acids. CDR3 DNA (partial): TGCGCCAGCAGTGTGACAGGGGGGGCCGGGGAG. Amino acids: CASSVTGGAGE. The full CDR3 sequence reads CASSVTGGAGELFF.

For this clone: The observed sequence ends 3 residues before the CDR3 terminus, with the missing tail filled in from the germline J gene. The rearrangement joins TRBV6-4 to TRBJ1-3; D is possibly TRBD1 (5 bases). CDR1 MRHNA and CDR2 SNTAGT come from the germline V gene. The CDR3 covers 17 residues. Trimming took off 6 bases at V and 8 bases at J, with 26 bases between the two ends. The DNA read from the CDR3 is TGTGCCAGCAGCGACCAACAGGTGGCTCTGGTTGTGCACACC. Residues: CASSDQQVALVVHT. The full CDR3 is CASSDQQVALVVHTIYF.

About this clone itself: The read is 3 residues too short to cover the CDR3 end, so that end is filled in from the germline J gene. The V gene is TRBV15, the J gene TRBJ2-5; weak D call: TRBD1 (5 bases). Trimming removed 5 bases from V and 4 bases from J, with 17 bases in between. CDR3 length: 15 amino acids. Germline CDR1 LNHNV, CDR2 YYDKDF (reference sequence). Incomplete CDR3 DNA: TGTGCCACCAGCGTCGGCCTGGACACTTCAGAGACC. This encodes CATSVGLDTSET. The whole CDR3 protein is CATSVGLDTSETQYF.

To note about this clone: The read terminates 3 residues before the CDR3 end, so the remaining end is supplied by the germline J gene. The chain has TRBV11-2 and TRBJ2-1; D possibly corresponds to TRBD2 (6 bases). Germline V lookup: CDR1 SGHAT, CDR2 FQNNGV. V dropped 2 bases and J dropped 7 bases, with 12 bases sitting between them. This CDR3 comprises 14 residues. CDR3 residues: CASSLIVRGNEQFF. The part of the CDR3 DNA that was read is TGTGCCAGCAGCTTAATTGTTCGGGGGAATGAG. The full variable domain, rest sourced from reference TRBV11-2 and TRBJ2-1, is EAGVAQSPRYKIIEKRQSVAFWCNPISGHATLYWYQQILGQGPKLLIQFQNNGVVDDSQLPKDRFSAERLKGVDSTLKIQPAKLEDSAVYLCASSLIVRGNEQFFGPGTRLTVL.

About this clone itself: The read is 3 residues too short to cover the CDR3 end, so that end is filled in from the germline J gene. This chain uses TRBV19 with TRBJ2-7; 8 nucleotides line up with TRBD2. Germline trimming cut 5 bases from V and 2 bases from J; bases unmatched to any gene: 8. The CDR3 extends over 15 amino acids. Germline V CDR1 and CDR2: LNHDA, SQIVND (reference sequence). The CDR3: CASSLRGLAAYEQYF. CDR3 DNA (partial): TGTGCCAGTAGTCTCCGCGGACTAGCAGCCTACGAG.

In the case of this clone: The sequenced fragment ends 3 residues before the CDR3 boundary, so the rest is inferred from the germline J gene. The V and J genes are TRBV20-1 and TRBJ1-5; maybe TRBD1 (5 bases). V dropped 5 bases and J dropped 2 bases, with 10 bases sitting between them. The CDR3 extends over 13 amino acids. CDR1 and CDR2 from the germline V gene are DFQATT and SNEGSKA (reference sequence). The chain's CDR3 is CSAGAPGNQPQHF. Partial CDR3 DNA: TGCAGTGCTGGGGCCCCGGGCAATCAGCCC.

Details on this clone: The read comes to an end 3 residues before the CDR3 does, leaving the germline J gene to fill in the end. The gene calls are TRBV19 and TRBJ2-7; TRBD1 matches at 9 bases. The CDR3 loop spans 16 amino acids. Germline lookup yields CDR1 LNHDA and CDR2 SQIVND (reference sequence). J gave up 5 bases and V 6 bases, and 14 bases lay outside the gene matches. The CDR3 DNA, read in part, is TGTGCCAGTAGGTTTACCACCCGGGACAGGGAACACGAG. It is translated as CASRFTTRDREHE. The CDR3 reads in full as CASRFTTRDREHEQYF. The full variable domain, its missing parts supplied by reference TRBV19 and TRBJ2-7, is DGGITQSPKYLFRKEGQNVTLSCEQNLNHDAMYWYRQDPGQGLRLIYYSQIVNDFQKGDIAEGYSVSREKKESFPLTVTSAQKNPTAFYLCASRFTTRDREHEQYFGPGTRLTVT.

Of note for this clone: The CDR3 end falls 3 residues outside the read, so it is completed with the germline J gene. This sequence joins TRBV10-2 and TRBJ2-5; no definite D call. The germline V and J ends were trimmed by 5 bases and 2 bases, with 9 bases remaining between them. This CDR3 comprises 13 residues. Per germline, CDR1 WSHSY and CDR2 SAAADI. This chain's CDR3 is CASSPTVQETQYF. CDR3 DNA (partial): TGCGCCAGCAGTCCAACAGTACAAGAGACC.

Concerning this clone: The CDR3 extends 3 residues past the end of the read, so its final part is completed from the germline J gene. The chain recombines TRBV7-7 with TRBJ2-7; D possibly corresponds to TRBD2 (6 bases). CDR1 SSHAT and CDR2 FNYEAQ come from the germline V gene (reference sequence). The V end was cut by 5 bases, the J end by 0 bases, with 14 bases between. The CDR3 loop spans 15 amino acids. Here the CDR3 reads CASSPSVESSYEQYF. The part of the CDR3 DNA that was read is TGTGCCAGCAGCCCTAGCGTAGAGAGCTCCTACGAG.

Comment on this clone: Read coverage stops 3 residues before the CDR3 terminus; the germline J gene supplies the remainder. This chain connects TRBV2 to TRBJ2-5; perhaps TRBD2 as D (6 bases). Trimming pared 5 bases from V and 5 bases from J, leaving 12 bases between. Germline V gene sequence: CDR1 SNHLY, CDR2 FYNNEI. The CDR3 covers 13 residues. The part of the CDR3 DNA that was read is TGTGCCAGCAGTAAGACGGGGACTGAGACC. Protein product: CASSKTGTET. The CDR3 reads in full as CASSKTGTETQYF.

On this clone itself: The read falls 3 residues short of the CDR3 end, and the missing part is taken from the germline J gene. The chain employs TRBV27 and TRBJ2-3; tentatively, D is TRBD1 (6 bases). Trimming cost V 0 bases and J 0 bases, with 10 bases left between them. The CDR3 spans 16 residues. Germline V lookup: CDR1 MNHEY, CDR2 SMNVEV (reference sequence). The CDR3 spells CASSLSMDSSTDTQYF. Incomplete CDR3 DNA: TGTGCCAGCAGTTTATCGATGGACAGCAGCACAGATACG.

Concerning this clone: The read ends 3 residues before the CDR3 terminus; that terminus is restored from the germline J gene. The chain uses TRBV11-2 and TRBJ2-1, with D unclear. V lost 5 bases and J 5 bases, leaving 13 bases between the germline ends. This CDR3 region has 14 residues. Germline V CDR1 and CDR2: SGHAT, FQNNGV. The covered CDR3 bases are TGTGCCAGCAGCATAGTCGGAAGGGACAATGAG. Translation: CASSIVGRDNE. The full CDR3 reads CASSIVGRDNEQFF.

Of note for this clone: The sequenced fragment ends 3 residues before the CDR3 boundary, so the rest is inferred from the germline J gene. The rearrangement uses TRBV4-1 and TRBJ1-5, with 7 nucleotides matching TRBD1. The CDR3 has 15 amino acids. Germline V gene data show CDR1 as MGHRA and CDR2 as YSYEKL. Unmatched junction bases numbered 8, after V lost 3 bases and J lost 6 bases. CDR3 in amino acids: CASSHADRAGQPQHF. CDR3 bases read: TGCGCCAGCAGCCACGCCGACAGGGCGGGTCAGCCC.

With regard to this clone: The read falls 3 residues short of the CDR3 end, and the missing part is taken from the germline J gene. V is TRBV2 and J is TRBJ2-7; 7 bases map to TRBD2. CDR1 is SNHLY, CDR2 FYNNEI, per germline. After removal of 4 bases from V and 2 bases from J, the junction contained 5 bases not matched to a gene. The CDR3 runs 14 residues. The CDR3 sequence: CASSVGGSTYEQYF. CDR3 DNA, as far as it was read: TGTGCCAGCAGTGTCGGGGGGTCAACCTACGAG.

To note about this clone: The missing CDR3 end, 3 residues past where the read stops, is filled in from the germline J gene. The rearrangement uses TRBV5-1 and TRBJ2-5, with 9 bases fitting TRBD2. The V and J ends lost 4 bases and 4 bases, in that order; junction bases with no gene match: 8. Looked up from germline, CDR1 is SGHRS and CDR2 is YFSETQ. The CDR3 is 15 residues long. This CDR3 is CASSPVAGVGETQYF. Partial CDR3 DNA: TGCGCCAGCAGCCCTGTAGCGGGGGTAGGAGAGACC.

Concerning this clone itself: The read finishes 3 residues shy of the CDR3 end, and the germline J gene is used to complete it. J is TRBJ1-4 and V is TRBV14; tentative D call: TRBD1 (5 bases). The ends were cut back, 2 bases at V and 8 bases at J, with 12 bases in the middle. The CDR3 runs 14 residues. CDR1 and CDR2 (germline): SGHDN, FVKESK. CDR3 DNA, as far as it was read: TGTGCCAGCAGCCAATTAGACAGTATAGAAAAA. Protein product: CASSQLDSIEK. In full, the CDR3 reads CASSQLDSIEKLFF. The whole variable domain, remainder taken from reference TRBV14 and TRBJ1-4, is EAGVTQFPSHSVIEKGQTVTLRCDPISGHDNLYWYRRVMGKEIKFLLHFVKESKQDESGMPNNRFLAERTGGTYSTLKVQPAELEDSGVYFCASSQLDSIEKLFFGSGTQLSVL.